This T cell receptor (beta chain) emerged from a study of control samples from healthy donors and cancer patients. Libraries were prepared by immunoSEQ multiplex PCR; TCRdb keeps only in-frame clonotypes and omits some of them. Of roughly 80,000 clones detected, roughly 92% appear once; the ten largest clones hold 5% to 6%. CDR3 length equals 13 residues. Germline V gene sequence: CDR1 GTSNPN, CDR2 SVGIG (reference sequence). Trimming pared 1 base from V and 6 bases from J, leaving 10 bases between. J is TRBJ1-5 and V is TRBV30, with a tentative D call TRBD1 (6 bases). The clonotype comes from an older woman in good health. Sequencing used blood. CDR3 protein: CAWSETGAQPQHF. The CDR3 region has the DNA TGTGCCTGGAGTGAGACAGGCGCTCAGCCCCAGCATTTT.